A selection of T cell receptor beta chains follows, all from one sample in a study of blood T cell repertoires in COVID-19. Assay used: immunoSEQ multiplex PCR; TCRdb lists only in-frame clones, some missing. The profile covers a few hundred thousand clones, with approximately 81% appearing a single time and 3% to 4.5% taken by the ten largest. The sample taken for sequencing was peripheral blood. The receptors originated from a woman of 80 years or more with acute or convalescent COVID-19. Each CDR3 is given with its conserved first and last residue. D genes are given only for firm matches. Clone size is given for some rows only: seen once, a few or many times, or a class if the clone is expanded.

v_call	clone_size	j_call	d_call	cdr3_nt	cdr3_aa
TRBV5-1	NA	TRBJ2-3	NA	TGCGCCAGCAGCCTAGGACAGAGCACAGATACGCAGTATTTT	CASSLGQSTDTQYF
TRBV28	NA	TRBJ1-5	TRBD1	TGTGCCAGCAGTTTATCGGGGACAGGCAATCAGCCCCAGCATTTT	CASSLSGTGNQPQHF
TRBV9	many	TRBJ2-1	TRBD1	TGTGCCAGCAGCCCAGGGACAGGCCCCTACAATGAGCAGTTCTTC	CASSPGTGPYNEQFF
TRBV7-5	NA	TRBJ2-1	NA	TGTGCCAGAAGCTTAGGCCCACCGCGCAGGGGACGCTACAATGAGCAGTTCTTC	CARSLGPPRRGRYNEQFF
TRBV29-1	NA	TRBJ2-1	TRBD1	TGCAGCGGGGGACAGGGCGGAAACAATGAGCAGTTCTTC	CSGGQGGNNEQFF
TRBV3-1/TRBV3-2	NA	TRBJ2-6	NA	TGTGCCAGCAGCCAAGTCCATGGGGCCAACGTCCTGACTTTC	CASSQVHGANVLTF
TRBV28	once	TRBJ1-1	NA	TGTGCCAGCAGTCGACTATTCGGCGAAGCTTTCTTT	CASSRLFGEAFF
TRBV19	NA	TRBJ2-1	NA	TGTGCCAGTAGTAGACAGGAATATGAGCAGTTCTTC	CASSRQEYEQFF
TRBV3-1/TRBV3-2	NA	TRBJ1-1	NA	TGTGCCAGCAGCCAATCGGTATTAAACACTGAAGCTTTCTTT	CASSQSVLNTEAFF
TRBV9	NA	TRBJ2-7	TRBD2	TGTGCCAGCAGCAGTCGGACTAGCGGGGCCCACGAGCAGTACTTC	CASSSRTSGAHEQYF
TRBV3-1/TRBV3-2	NA	TRBJ1-1	TRBD1	TGTGCCAGCAGCCCATGGGGGGCAGGGGGATACACTGAAGCTTTCTTT	CASSPWGAGGYTEAFF
TRBV5-5	few	TRBJ1-1	NA	TGTGCCAGCAGCACATACCGACAGGACAAGTCGGCTTTCTTT	CASSTYRQDKSAFF
TRBV9	NA	TRBJ2-1	NA	TGTGCCAGCAGCGTTCAGGGTACCTACAATGAGCAGTTCTTC	CASSVQGTYNEQFF
TRBV7-8	NA	TRBJ1-3	TRBD1	TGTGCCAGCAGCCTGGGACAGCACTCTGGAAACACCATATATTTT	CASSLGQHSGNTIYF
TRBV4-2	once	TRBJ1-4	NA	TGTGCCAGCAGCCCTCACAGAGCAACTAATGAAAAACTGTTTTTT	CASSPHRATNEKLFF
TRBV7-2	NA	TRBJ2-2	TRBD2	TGTGCCAGCAGCTTAAGGAGGACTAGCGGGGGTCCCGGGGAGCTGTTTTTT	CASSLRRTSGGPGELFF
TRBV9	NA	TRBJ2-5	TRBD2	TGTGCCAGCAGCGGTAGCGGGGGGGGAGTGGAGACCCAGTACTTC	CASSGSGGGVETQYF
TRBV12-5	NA	TRBJ1-1	NA	TGTGCTAGTGGTTTGGTACTAGGGAACACTGAAGCTTTCTTT	CASGLVLGNTEAFF
TRBV10-3	NA	TRBJ1-1	TRBD1	TGTGCCATCAGTTCTATCTCGGGACAGGGGTATGCGAACACTGAAGCTTTCTTT	CAISSISGQGYANTEAFF
TRBV5-4	few	TRBJ1-2	TRBD1	TGTGCCATCCAACCGGGACAGGGTCATGGCTACACCTTC	CAIQPGQGHGYTF
TRBV12-5	NA	TRBJ1-1	TRBD1	TGTGCTAGTGGCCCGGGGACAGGGGGAACATACCCCTCAACGCGGAACACTGAAGCTTTCTTT	CASGPGTGGTYPSTRNTEAFF
TRBV3-1/TRBV3-2	NA	TRBJ1-6	NA	TGTGCCAGCAGCCAAGTCCCTCAGGGTAACTCACCCCTCCACTTT	CASSQVPQGNSPLHF
TRBV18	NA	TRBJ2-3	TRBD1	TGTGCCAGCTCACCAACGCTACCCGGGACAGGGGTGGGAGATACGCAGTATTTT	CASSPTLPGTGVGDTQYF
TRBV24-1	NA	TRBJ2-3	NA	TGTGCCACCAGTGATTTAAACGATCGGGGAGATACGCAGTATTTT	CATSDLNDRGDTQYF
TRBV12-3/TRBV12-4	NA	TRBJ1-2	TRBD1	TGTGCCAGCAGTTTCAGCAGGGGGAATGGCTACACCTTC	CASSFSRGNGYTF
TRBV19	NA	TRBJ1-4	NA	TGTGCCAGTGGCGGCTCCCCTGTGGGTGAAAAACTGTTTTTT	CASGGSPVGEKLFF
TRBV12-3/TRBV12-4	NA	TRBJ1-5	TRBD1	TGTGCCAGCAGTCGGGACAGGGGTCAGCCCCAGCATTTT	CASSRDRGQPQHF
TRBV19	NA	TRBJ1-1	TRBD1	TGTGCCAGTAGTTTTACAGGGGGCCACACTGAAGCTTTCTTT	CASSFTGGHTEAFF
TRBV2	NA	TRBJ1-1	NA	TGTGCCAGCAGTCCACACGACATGAACACTGAAGCTTTCTTT	CASSPHDMNTEAFF
TRBV7-2	NA	TRBJ1-2	TRBD1	TGTGCCAGCAGCTGGGGACAGGGGGGACTCTATGGCTACACCTTC	CASSWGQGGLYGYTF
TRBV19	NA	TRBJ1-2	NA	TGTGCCAGTAGGACAGCGAGAAACTATGGCTACACCTTC	CASRTARNYGYTF
TRBV3-1/TRBV3-2	NA	TRBJ2-1	TRBD2	TGTGCCAGCAGCCGCGCGGGGGGGCTATACAATGAGCAGTTCTTC	CASSRAGGLYNEQFF
TRBV19	NA	TRBJ1-6	NA	TGTGCCAGTAGTGCGACGGAGGTGGGGTATAATTCACCCCTCCACTTT	CASSATEVGYNSPLHF
TRBV19	NA	TRBJ1-5	NA	TGTGCCAGTAGTATCGGCCAGGAACGCTCGTCCATTAGCAATCAGCCCCAGCATTTT	CASSIGQERSSISNQPQHF
TRBV5-1	NA	TRBJ2-1	TRBD2	TGCGCCAGCAGCCAGAGCGGGGGGGCCGGGAATGAGCAGTTCTTC	CASSQSGGAGNEQFF
TRBV5-1	NA	TRBJ1-1	NA	TGCGCCAGCAGCTCCCAGGGGAGGAACACTGAAGCTTTCTTT	CASSSQGRNTEAFF
TRBV7-6	NA	TRBJ1-4	NA	TGTGCCAGCAGCTTAGAGGCGGGTCTAGGGGAAAAACTGTTTTTT	CASSLEAGLGEKLFF
TRBV7-2	once	TRBJ1-2	NA	TGTGCCAGCAGCACCGGGACAATTGAGGGCTACACCTTC	CASSTGTIEGYTF
TRBV3-1/TRBV3-2	NA	TRBJ1-5	TRBD1	TGTGCCAGCAGCCAGCGGACAGGGAATCAGCCCCAGCATTTT	CASSQRTGNQPQHF
TRBV28	few	TRBJ1-6	NA	TGTGCCAGCAGTCCCCCCCAGGGTACGGATTCACCCCTCCACTTT	CASSPPQGTDSPLHF
TRBV6-4	NA	TRBJ1-2	NA	TGTGCCAGCAGTGAAGGAACAGGCTATGGCTACACCTTC	CASSEGTGYGYTF
TRBV7-9	few	TRBJ1-6	NA	TGTGCCAGCAGCCCGAGCGGACGACAAAATTCACCCCTCCACTTT	CASSPSGRQNSPLHF
TRBV5-4	NA	TRBJ2-1	NA	TGTGCCAGCACCCCAAGTGGTCCAGGGTGGTATGAGCAGTTCTTC	CASTPSGPGWYEQFF
TRBV10-3	NA	TRBJ1-2	NA	TGTGCCATCAGTGTGGTGACAACTTTTCAGGGTGGCTACACCTTC	CAISVVTTFQGGYTF
TRBV27	NA	TRBJ1-1	TRBD1	TGTGCCAGCAGTTTATTAGGGGGCCGCTTTAACACTGAAGCTTTCTTT	CASSLLGGRFNTEAFF
TRBV5-6	NA	TRBJ1-1	NA	TGTGCCAGCAGCCGTGGACAAGGCACTGAAGCTTTCTTT	CASSRGQGTEAFF
TRBV28	few	TRBJ1-3	NA	TGTGCCAGCAGCATTTACAGCTCTGGAAACACCATATATTTT	CASSIYSSGNTIYF
TRBV11-3	NA	TRBJ2-1	NA	TGTGCCAGCACCTTAGAGGGGGGACCCCTGTTCTTC	CASTLEGGPLFF
TRBV9	NA	TRBJ2-7	NA	TGTGCCAGCAGCGTAGCTCAGAAACCCTACGAGCAGTACTTC	CASSVAQKPYEQYF
TRBV5-1	NA	TRBJ2-1	NA	TGCGCCAGCAGCTTGACAACCTACAATGAGCAGTTCTTC	CASSLTTYNEQFF
TRBV6-5	NA	TRBJ2-5	TRBD2	TGTGCCAGCAGTTACTCTAGCGGGGGGACCGAGACCCAGTACTTC	CASSYSSGGTETQYF
TRBV4-3	NA	TRBJ1-3	TRBD1	TGCGCCAGCAGCCAGGGAGCAGTCGGGACAGGGCAAGGAAACACCATATATTTT	CASSQGAVGTGQGNTIYF
TRBV5-6	NA	TRBJ2-3	NA	TGTGCCAGCAGCCCCGGGACTGTCACAGATACGCAGTATTTT	CASSPGTVTDTQYF
TRBV10-3	NA	TRBJ1-5	NA	TGTGCCATCAGTGAGTCGGGGACATACAATCAGCCCCAGCATTTT	CAISESGTYNQPQHF
TRBV6-5	NA	TRBJ2-1	NA	TGTGCCAGCAGTTACGAGGGAGAAGCCAATGAGCAGTTCTTC	CASSYEGEANEQFF
TRBV7-7	NA	TRBJ2-5	NA	TGTGCTAGCAGCTTCTCAGGCCGCGAGACCCAGTACTTC	CASSFSGRETQYF
TRBV5-4	NA	TRBJ2-7	TRBD2	TGTGCCAGCAGCCCCGGGACTAGCGGGTACGAGCAGTACTTC	CASSPGTSGYEQYF
TRBV6-6	NA	TRBJ1-4	NA	TGTGCCAGCAGTTACTCGGACAGTGCTAATGAAAAACTGTTTTTT	CASSYSDSANEKLFF
TRBV29-1	NA	TRBJ2-1	NA	TGCAGCGTTGAAGATCTGCAGGGGAAAATCAATGAGCAGTTCTTC	CSVEDLQGKINEQFF